This TCR beta chain was captured in a study of cytomegalovirus exposure and HLA in healthy donors. Study-level findings and limits: Researchers counted roughly 150 TCR beta chains as cytomegalovirus-associated. According to a later analysis, donors in an Asian-associated ancestry cluster reportedly had fewer N-insertions than the roughly 720-donor mean. There was a cluster of highly shared sequence variants that was likely a sequencing artifact.

This PCR relied on a set of 60 Vbeta primers and 13 Jbeta primers. Assay used: immunoSEQ multiplex PCR; TCRdb lists only in-frame clones, some missing. Among approximately 130,000 clones, 80% to 90% were seen once, and the ten largest hold around 5.2%. V dropped 0 bases and J dropped 5 bases, with 8 bases sitting between them. The germline CDR1 and CDR2 sequences are GTSNPN and SVGIG (reference sequence). This CDR3 contains 13 residues. To note about this clone: The target antigen is unknown.

This chain uses TRBV30 with TRBJ1-5; no clear D gene. This sequence was found in a woman between 25 and 40 years old in good health and CMV-seronegative. Sequencing was performed on PBMCs. In nucleotides, the CDR3 is TGTGCCTGGAGTGTACGGCGGGATCAGCCCCAGCATTTT. It specifies CAWSVRRDQPQHF.